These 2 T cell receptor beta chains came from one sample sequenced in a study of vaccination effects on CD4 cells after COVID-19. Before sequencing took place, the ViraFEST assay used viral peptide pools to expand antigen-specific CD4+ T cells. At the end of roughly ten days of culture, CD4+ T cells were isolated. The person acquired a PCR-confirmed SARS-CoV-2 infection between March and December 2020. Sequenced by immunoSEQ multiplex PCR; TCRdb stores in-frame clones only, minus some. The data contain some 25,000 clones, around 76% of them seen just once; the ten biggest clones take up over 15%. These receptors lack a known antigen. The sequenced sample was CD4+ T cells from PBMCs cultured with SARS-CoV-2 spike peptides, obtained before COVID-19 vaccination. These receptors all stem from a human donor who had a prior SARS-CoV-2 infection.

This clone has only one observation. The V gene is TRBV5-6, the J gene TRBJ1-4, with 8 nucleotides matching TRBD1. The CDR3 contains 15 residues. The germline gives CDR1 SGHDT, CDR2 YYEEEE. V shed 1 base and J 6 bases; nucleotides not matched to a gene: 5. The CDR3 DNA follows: TGTGCCAGCAGCTTGCGGACAGGGTGGGATGAAAAACTGTTTTTT. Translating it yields CASSLRTGWDEKLFF.

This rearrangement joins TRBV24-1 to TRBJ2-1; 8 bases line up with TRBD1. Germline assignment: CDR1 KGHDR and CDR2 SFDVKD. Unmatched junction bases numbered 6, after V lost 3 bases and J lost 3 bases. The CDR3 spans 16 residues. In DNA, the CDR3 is TGTGCCACCAGTGATGGGGGACAGGTGAACTACAATGAGCAGTTCTTC. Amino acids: CATSDGGQVNYNEQFF.